This TCR beta chain was captured by sequencing in a study of OX40 agonist ivuxolimab in advanced cancers. The assay was immunoSEQ multiplex PCR, and TCRdb's table has in-frame clones only and misses some. Of 35,000 to 40,000 clones listed, around 90% are singletons. Germline values: CDR1 LNHNV, CDR2 YYDKDF (reference sequence). The CDR3 runs 14 residues. As concerns this clone: Germline and junction disagree at one end, which may indicate a read error.

The chain couples TRBV15 to TRBJ2-1; no firm D call. The sample consisted of CD4+ or CD8+ T cells sorted from blood, taken in a trial of the OX40 agonist ivuxolimab. This sequence was found in an adult with an advanced solid tumor such as melanoma, head and neck, liver or kidney cancer. CDR3 DNA sequence: TGTGCCACCAGCGGAGACTTAACCTACAATGAGCAGTTCTTC. This gives the protein CATSGDLTYNEQFF.